This T cell receptor (beta chain) stems from a study of blood T cells in healthy people across ages. Sample-barcoded 5' priming and a J-beta primer mix drove a second PCR of roughly 7 to 11 cycles. Each single sample gave us at least 3 million CDR3-containing paired-end reads. TCRdb fed the 5' RACE reads into MiXCR, producing one record per CDR3 protein. This sample has roughly 2 million distinct CDR3 sequences; about 50% occur once, and the top ten carry approximately 2.1%. Peripheral blood from each donor was collected in a volume of 8 to 10 milliliters. The authors isolated at least 6.5 million PBMCs per sample. CDR3 size: 16 residues. Deletions cut 4 bases from V and 3 bases from J, with 17 bases between. Germline values: CDR1 SGHKS, CDR2 YYEKEE (reference sequence).

This rearrangement joins TRBV5-5 to TRBJ1-5; D gene unclear. The sample was blood. The TCR originated in a middle-aged woman in good health. CDR3 residues: CASSRFVGSDNQPQHF. The DNA of the CDR3 is TGTGCCAGCAGCCGATTCGTAGGATCAGACAATCAGCCCCAGCATTTT.